The 2 T cell receptor beta chains reported below all come from one sample, sequenced in a study of PD-1 blockade in classical Hodgkin lymphoma. Brentuximab vedotin exposure varied among the patients, all of whom had relapsed after autologous stem cell transplantation. Magnetic negative selection, applied to thawed PBMCs, was used to isolate the CD8+ T cells. Generated by immunoSEQ multiplex PCR, the TCRdb table keeps only in-frame clones and is missing some. The sample carries about 13,000 clones, approximately 79% recorded once. The sample was CD8+ T cells from blood, taken at baseline. The receptor source for this set is a human donor with classical Hodgkin lymphoma.

CDR3 loop: CASSFPVGAGENTEAFF. The CDR3 DNA is TGTGCCAGCAGCTTCCCCGTAGGTGCGGGGGAGAACACTGAAGCTTTCTTT. The chain couples TRBV7-2 to TRBJ1-1; the D gene is possibly TRBD1 (5 bases). Trimming removed 3 bases at V and 1 base at J, with 18 bases between. The germline gives CDR1 SGHTA, CDR2 FQGNSA. The CDR3 is 17 residues long.

The chain recombines TRBV7-7 with TRBJ2-2; possible D gene TRBD2, 5 bases. CDR1 is SSHAT and CDR2 is FNYEAQ in the germline V gene (reference sequence). Trimming took off 1 base at V and 7 bases at J, with 7 bases between the two ends. The CDR3 loop spans 13 amino acids. The CDR3 region is CASSLGADGELFF. The DNA of the CDR3 is TGTGCCAGCAGCTTAGGAGCGGACGGGGAGCTGTTTTTT.